The 30 T cell receptor beta chains below come from one sample, sequenced in a study of T cell responses to AZD1222 COVID-19 vaccine. The table came from immunoSEQ multiplex PCR; TCRdb's copy has only in-frame clones and leaves some out. Of 130,000 or so clones listed, around 92% are singletons. Material: peripheral blood, obtained on day 0 of AZD1222 vaccination. Receptors were obtained from an adult in good health.

This chain joins TRBV4-3 and TRBJ1-5, with D hard to call. Germline CDR1 and CDR2: LGHNA and YSLEER. Trimming cost V 5 bases and J 4 bases, with 27 bases left between them. The CDR3 runs 19 residues. CDR3 in amino acids: CASSFVGSSSPHWNQPQHF. In DNA form, the CDR3 reads TGCGCCAGCAGCTTCGTGGGGTCCAGCAGCCCCCATTGGAATCAGCCCCAGCATTTT.

This clone has a single count. The V gene is TRBV7-3, the J gene TRBJ2-5; TRBD1 or TRBD2 may be the D gene (5 bases each). This CDR3 spans 14 amino acids. The germline gives CDR1 SGHTA, CDR2 FQGTGA. V lost 5 bases and J lost 5, with 15 bases in between. This CDR3 is CASSQGGRGETQYF. The CDR3 region has the DNA TGTGCCAGCAGCCAGGGTGGGAGAGGCGAGACCCAGTACTTC.

The chain links TRBV9 to TRBJ1-2; TRBD1 agrees at 7 bases. This CDR3 has 14 residues. Germline loops: CDR1 SGDLS, CDR2 YYNGEE. V trimming: 4 bases; J trimming: 5 bases; junction bases outside the gene matches: 8. The CDR3 protein is CASSNRDRRYGYTF. The DNA of the CDR3 is TGTGCCAGCAGCAACCGGGACAGAAGGTATGGCTACACCTTC. The variable domain in full, completed from reference TRBV9 and TRBJ1-2, reads DSGVTQTPKHLITATGQRVTLRCSPRSGDLSVYWYQQSLDQGLQFLIQYYNGEERAKGNILERFSAQQFPDLHSELNLSSLELGDSALYFCASSNRDRRYGYTFGSGTRLTVV.

Of note for this clone: A junction end diverges from the germline sequence, so it may reflect a read error. The chain has TRBV5-6 and TRBJ2-4; 8 positions match TRBD1. The germline gives CDR1 SGHDT, CDR2 YYEEEE. The CDR3 is 15 residues long. The CDR3 spells CASSPTDRAINIQYF. The CDR3 DNA sequence: TGTGCCAGCAGCCCCACGGACAGGGCCATAAACATTCAGTACTTC.

The chain couples TRBV2 to TRBJ2-1; no reliable D call. V was clipped by 1 base and J by 1 base, with 8 bases between them. This CDR3 has 15 residues. The V gene's germline CDR1 is SNHLY and CDR2 FYNNEI. The CDR3 DNA is TGTGCCAGCAGTGAAGAGTACAGATCCTACAATGAGCAGTTCTTC. This encodes CASSEEYRSYNEQFF.

The chain is built from TRBV5-6 and TRBJ2-7; D ambiguous. The germline V gene encodes CDR1 SGHDT and CDR2 YYEEEE. The CDR3 contains 14 residues. With 4 bases removed from V and 0 bases from J, the gap between germline ends came to 11 bases. CDR3 loop: CASSRRGGSYEQYF. CDR3 bases: TGTGCCAGCAGCCGCCGCGGCGGCTCCTACGAGCAGTACTTC. Filled out from reference TRBV5-6 and TRBJ2-7, the complete variable domain reads DAGVTQSPTHLIKTRGQQVTLRCSPKSGHDTVSWYQQALGQGPQFIFQYYEEEERQRGNFPDRFSGHQFPNYSSELNVNALLLGDSALYLCASSRRGGSYEQYFGPGTRLTVT.

J is TRBJ1-1 and V is TRBV27; possibly TRBD1 for D (6 bases). From germline, CDR1 is MNHEY and CDR2 SMNVEV (reference sequence). V was trimmed by 6 bases and J by 5 bases, leaving 16 bases between them. This CDR3 comprises 14 residues. As DNA, the CDR3 is TGTGCCAGCAGCCGAAGACAGGTGGGGACTGAAGCTTTCTTT. Translating gives CASSRRQVGTEAFF.

Note on this clone: This CDR3 is also generated by other DNA sequences in the sample. DNA of the CDR3: TGTGCCAGCAGCCTGACAGGTCCGTCCTCTGGGGCCAACGTCCTGACTTTC. Translating it yields CASSLTGPSSGANVLTF. The genes are TRBV2 and TRBJ2-6; possibly TRBD1 for D (6 bases). Germline CDR1 SNHLY, CDR2 FYNNEI. Between the trimmed V and J ends, which lost 6 bases and 0 bases, there was a span of 15 bases. There are 17 residues in the CDR3.

This clone was seen a single time. V gene TRBV28 combines with J gene TRBJ2-5; a possible D gene is TRBD2 (6 bases). The CDR3 is 18 residues long. Germline V gene data show CDR1 as MDHEN and CDR2 as SYDVKM. Trimming took 2 bases from V and 5 from J, leaving 24 bases between them. The CDR3 reads CASSLTILAHPRSETQYF. Here the CDR3 DNA reads TGTGCCAGCAGTTTAACCATACTAGCCCACCCGCGGTCGGAGACCCAGTACTTC.

The chain has TRBV4-2 and TRBJ1-6; D gene unclear. The CDR3 spans 14 residues. Trimming took off 0 bases at V and 7 bases at J, with 7 bases between the two ends. Germline V gene lookup returns CDR1 LGHNA and CDR2 YNFKEQ. Here the CDR3 DNA reads TGTGCCAGCAGCCAAGACTACGGAAATTCACCCCTCCACTTT. Translation gives CASSQDYGNSPLHF.

CDR3 nucleotide sequence: TGCGCCAGCAGTGAGTTCATGGGCTCACCCCTCCACTTT. As protein: CASSEFMGSPLHF. The rearrangement uses TRBV10-2 and TRBJ1-6; D unclear. The CDR3 length is 13 residues. V dropped 1 base and J dropped 10 bases, with 8 bases sitting between them. Germline V CDR1 and CDR2: WSHSY, SAAADI.

The chain combines TRBV5-1 with TRBJ1-6; D is unclear. V gave up 0 bases and J gave up 3 bases, with 19 bases separating them. The CDR3 loop spans 19 amino acids. Germline V gene data show CDR1 as SGHRS and CDR2 as YFSETQ. The CDR3 is CASSLVGQRGPYYNSPLHF. In DNA, the CDR3 is TGCGCCAGCAGCTTGGTCGGGCAGCGAGGGCCGTACTATAATTCACCCCTCCACTTT.

This chain links TRBV2 with TRBJ2-7, with D possibly TRBD2 on 6 matching bases. V lost 2 bases, J lost 3 bases, and 8 bases lay in between. This CDR3 has 13 amino acids. Germline loops: CDR1 SNHLY, CDR2 FYNNEI. For the CDR3, the DNA is TGTGCCAGCAGTGAAATAGCGGTCTACGAGCAGTACTTC. Encoded protein: CASSEIAVYEQYF.

The chain employs TRBV6-2 or TRBV6-3 and TRBJ2-7; TRBD2 matches 11 bases. V lost 6 bases and J lost 2; bases outside the gene matches: 9. The CDR3 is 16 amino acids. Germline CDR1 MNHEY, CDR2 SVGEGT. For the CDR3, the DNA is TGTGCCAGCAGCTCCAGCCGGACTAGCGGGCCCTACGAGCAGTACTTC. It translates to CASSSSRTSGPYEQYF.

V is TRBV28 and J is TRBJ1-1; D may be TRBD1 (5 bases). This CDR3 has 15 residues. V dropped 5 bases and J dropped 1 base, with 14 bases sitting between them. Germline-derived CDR1 and CDR2 are MDHEN and SYDVKM. CDR3 amino acids: CASSHLGGGNTEAFF. CDR3 nucleotide sequence: TGTGCCAGCAGTCATCTGGGGGGAGGGAACACTGAAGCTTTCTTT.

The rearrangement uses TRBV30 and TRBJ1-1; D remains ambiguous. Germline V CDR1 and CDR2: GTSNPN, SVGIG (reference sequence). The CDR3 loop spans 15 amino acids. V lost 3 bases, J lost 0 bases, and 14 bases lay in between. The DNA of the CDR3 is TGTGCCTGGAGGATTCGGGCATCGATGAACACTGAAGCTTTCTTT. Translated, it gives CAWRIRASMNTEAFF.

The chain employs TRBV2 and TRBJ1-1, with 8 positions matching TRBD1. CDR3 length: 14 amino acids. Germline CDR1 SNHLY, CDR2 FYNNEI. V lost 6 bases and J lost 4; bases outside the gene matches: 7. The CDR3 here is CASRVETGVTEAFF. The CDR3 DNA sequence: TGTGCCAGCAGGGTCGAGACAGGGGTCACTGAAGCTTTCTTT.

This chain joins TRBV2 and TRBJ1-2, with D tentatively TRBD1 (5 bases). The CDR3 length is 12 residues. Germline V gene data show CDR1 as SNHLY and CDR2 as FYNNEI. The V end lost 6 bases, the J end lost 7 bases, and 12 bases lay between the germline ends. CDR3 region: CASSLGTVGYTF. CDR3 DNA sequence: TGTGCCAGCAGCCTTGGGACGGTTGGCTACACCTTC. The full variable domain, with the rest looked up from reference TRBV2 and TRBJ1-2, is EPEVTQTPSHQVTQMGQEVILRCVPISNHLYFYWYRQILGQKVEFLVSFYNNEISEKSEIFDDQFSVERPDGSNFTLKIRSTKLEDSAMYFCASSLGTVGYTFGSGTRLTVV.

V usage is TRBV5-4 and J usage is TRBJ1-1; D may be TRBD1 (5 bases). Between the trimmed V and J ends, which lost 3 bases and 1 base, there was a span of 16 bases. The germline gives CDR1 SGHNT, CDR2 YYREEE (reference sequence). The length of the CDR3 is 16 residues. CDR3 in amino acids: CASSWEGRGPNTEAFF. The CDR3 DNA follows: TGTGCCAGCAGCTGGGAAGGGAGGGGTCCGAACACTGAAGCTTTCTTT.

The gene calls are TRBV4-3 and TRBJ1-4; no reliable D call. The CDR3 consists of 17 residues. V was pared by 0 bases and J by 0 bases, with 11 bases between. The germline CDR1 and CDR2 sequences are LGHNA and YSLEER. The CDR3 reads CASSQEGAPATNEKLFF. Here the CDR3 DNA reads TGCGCCAGCAGCCAAGAAGGTGCGCCCGCAACTAATGAAAAACTGTTTTTT.

The chain links TRBV6-1 to TRBJ1-2; TRBD1 matches at 8 bases. The J segment lost 8 bases and the V segment lost 2 bases, leaving 13 bases of the junction unmatched. CDR1 and CDR2 from the germline V gene are MNHNS and SASEGT. This CDR3 has 16 amino acids. The CDR3 sequence: CASSENIGTGGGGYTF. The CDR3 bases are TGTGCCAGCAGTGAAAATATAGGGACAGGCGGTGGAGGCTACACCTTC.

The chain couples TRBV28 to TRBJ1-2, with D unclear. CDR3 length: 12 residues. V shed 4 bases and J shed 4 bases, with 7 bases lying between them. The germline V gene has CDR1 MDHEN and CDR2 SYDVKM. CDR3 coding DNA: TGTGCCAGCAGTTCACGGTCCTATGGCTACACCTTC. It is translated as CASSSRSYGYTF.

The rearrangement links TRBV5-6 to TRBJ1-2; 7 bases fit TRBD1. The CDR3 runs 14 residues. Germline V lookup: CDR1 SGHDT, CDR2 YYEEEE. J lost 7 bases, V lost 4 bases, and 10 bases had no gene match. The CDR3 DNA is TGTGCCAGCAGCCTCCCGACAGGGAGGGCTGGCTACACCTTC. Protein sequence: CASSLPTGRAGYTF.

V gene TRBV11-2 combines with J gene TRBJ1-2; D is unclear. The CDR3 loop spans 12 amino acids. V was cut by 0 bases and J by 13 bases, with 12 bases left in between. Germline V gene data show CDR1 as SGHAT and CDR2 as FQNNGV. CDR3 bases: TGTGCCAGCAGCTTAGATCCGGGGAATGCCACCTTC. The encoded protein is CASSLDPGNATF.

The V and J genes are TRBV3-1 (or the pseudogene TRBV3-2) and TRBJ1-3; D remains ambiguous. Trimming pared 5 bases from V and 4 bases from J, leaving 12 bases between. From germline, CDR1 is LGHDT and CDR2 YNNKEL (reference sequence). The CDR3 sequence is 14 residues long. CDR3 residues: CASSGGRVGNTIYF. DNA for the CDR3: TGTGCCAGCAGCGGAGGGCGGGTAGGAAACACCATATATTTT.

This sequence joins TRBV4-3 and TRBJ2-7, with D unclear. CDR3 length equals 15 residues. V lost 2 bases and J lost 1, with 12 bases in between. The germline V gene encodes CDR1 LGHNA and CDR2 YSLEER. The CDR3: CASSQRIGESYEQYF. CDR3 sequence (DNA): TGCGCCAGCAGCCAAAGGATCGGAGAATCCTACGAGCAGTACTTC.

V is TRBV25-1 and J is TRBJ1-2; no definite D call. V was shortened by 3 bases and J by 6 bases, with 14 bases between the two germline ends. This CDR3 spans 14 amino acids. Germline lookup yields CDR1 MGHDK and CDR2 SYGVNS. The CDR3 DNA sequence: TGTGCCAGCAGTGATGGACGGAGCATCGATGGCTACACCTTC. Its protein is CASSDGRSIDGYTF.

V and J are TRBV6-5 and TRBJ1-1, with 7 bases matching TRBD1. The germline V gene encodes CDR1 MNHEY and CDR2 SVGAGI. This CDR3 spans 13 amino acids. Trimming took 6 bases from V and 3 from J; bases not matched to a gene: 4. In DNA, the CDR3 is TGTGCCAGCAGGGGACAGCCGTACACTGAAGCTTTCTTT. This codes for CASRGQPYTEAFF.

The J gene is TRBJ1-1, the V gene TRBV3-1 (or the pseudogene TRBV3-2), with D perhaps matching TRBD1 (5 bases). The germline V gene encodes CDR1 LGHDT and CDR2 YNNKEL (reference sequence). The CDR3 has 17 residues. V shed 0 bases and J shed 0 bases, with 14 bases lying between them. CDR3 protein: CASSQEEREGMNTEAFF. Written as DNA, the CDR3 is TGTGCCAGCAGCCAAGAGGAGCGGGAGGGGATGAACACTGAAGCTTTCTTT.

This clone was seen a handful of times. V usage is TRBV6-2 or TRBV6-3 and J usage is TRBJ2-3; D may be TRBD2 (5 bases). CDR3 length: 17 amino acids. V dropped 0 bases and J dropped 2 bases, with 15 bases sitting between them. Per germline, CDR1 MNHEY and CDR2 SVGEGT. The CDR3 is CASSYSSSRGLTDTQYF. In nucleotides, the CDR3 is TGTGCCAGCAGTTACTCTAGTAGTCGCGGACTCACAGATACGCAGTATTTT.